The 26 T cell receptor beta chains below were found in one sample sequenced in a study of regulatory T cells in long-lasting Graves disease. Noted time point: persistent/refractory GD, antithyroid drugs over 5 years with positive TRAb. Construction of the TCR library relied on RNA isolated from PBMCs. Libraries of TCR beta came from iRepertoire HTBI primers plus Arm-PCR of CDR3 regions. MiXCR, applied by TCRdb to the multiplex PCR reads, yields one record per CDR3 protein. The table has a few hundred thousand distinct CDR3 sequences, about 20% seen once. This specimen was peripheral blood mononuclear cells (PBMCs), taken when the disease was refractory, from a patient treated with antithyroid drugs. Source of these receptors: a female donor with Graves disease.

This clonotype was found many times. This chain uses TRBV7-9 with TRBJ1-2; D remains unclear. The CDR3 extends over 13 amino acids. The germline CDR1 and CDR2 sequences are SEHNR and FQNEAQ (reference sequence). The germline V and J ends were trimmed by 8 bases and 2 bases, with 12 bases remaining between them. DNA of the CDR3: TGTGCCAGCGGAGGGCTTATAAACTATGGCTACACCTTC. This codes for CASGGLINYGYTF. The full variable domain, in which reference TRBV7-9 and TRBJ1-2 provide the parts outside the CDR3, is DTGVSQNPRHKITKRGQNVTFRCDPISEHNRLYWYRQTLGQGPEFLTYFQNEAQLEKSRLLSDRFSAERPKGSFSTLEIQRTEQGDSAMYLCASGGLINYGYTFGSGTRLTVV.

This clonotype occurred many times. At one of its ends the junction is not consistent with the germline gene, which may arise from a read error. The chain carries TRBV5-1 and TRBJ1-2, with D tentatively TRBD1 (5 bases). The CDR3 is 13 residues long. Germline CDR1 is SGHRS and CDR2 is YFSETQ. The CDR3 sequence: CASSLARGRGYTF. CDR3 DNA: TGTGCCAGCAGCTTAGCTAGGGGTCGCGGCTACACCTTC.

V usage is TRBV20-1 and J usage is TRBJ2-7, with a tentative D call TRBD2 (6 bases). Germline V CDR1 and CDR2: DFQATT, SNEGSKA (reference sequence). The CDR3 has 15 residues. Trimming took off 3 bases at V and 4 bases at J, with 19 bases between the two ends. CDR3 sequence: CSASVPAGSRYEQYF. CDR3 coding DNA: TGCAGTGCTAGTGTCCCGGCGGGATCACGATACGAGCAGTACTTC.

This clonotype was counted a few times. The V call is TRBV7-9, the J call TRBJ1-5; D unclear. In germline, CDR1 is SEHNR, CDR2 FQNEAQ (reference sequence). V lost 5 bases and J 6 bases, leaving 8 bases between the germline ends. The CDR3 is made up of 12 amino acids. CDR3 region: CASSQGVQPQHF. CDR3 nucleotide sequence: TGTGCCAGCAGCCAAGGAGTTCAGCCCCAGCATTTT.

The V gene is TRBV5-1, the J gene TRBJ1-2, with TRBD1 identical over 7 bases. J lost 4 bases, V lost 6 bases, and 9 bases had no gene match. Looked up from germline, CDR1 is SGHRS and CDR2 is YFSETQ. The CDR3 covers 14 residues. CDR3 amino acids: CASKRDSDSYGYTF. Written as DNA, the CDR3 is TGCGCCAGCAAAAGGGACAGCGATTCCTATGGCTACACCTTC.

This chain uses TRBV30 with TRBJ2-5, with D unclear. The DNA end favors TRBJ2-1, so the J call may be wrong. The CDR3 length is 12 residues. Germline V gene sequence: CDR1 GTSNPN, CDR2 SVGIG (reference sequence). The CDR3 loop is CAWSPLPNEQFF. The DNA for the CDR3 is TGTGCCTGGAGTCCTCTACCCAATGAGCAGTTCTTC.

In DNA, the CDR3 is TGTGCCAGCTCACGGGCTAGCGGGTACTACGAGCAGTACTTC. Translating it yields CASSRASGYYEQYF. The rearrangement joins TRBV18 to TRBJ2-7; TRBD2 matches 8 bases. The CDR3 is 14 residues long. Germline V CDR1 and CDR2: KGHSH, LQKENI. V gave up 4 bases and J gave up 3 bases; unmatched junction bases: 5.

This clonotype was counted ten times or more. Compared with germline, one end of the junction differs, possibly owing to a read error. In DNA form, the CDR3 reads TGTGCCAGCAGTTACAAGGTGGCGGGAACTAGCGGGAGAGAGGCCCAGTACTTC. Translated: CASSYKVAGTSGREAQYF. V usage is TRBV6-5 and J usage is TRBJ2-5; 11 bases map to TRBD2. The CDR3 is 18 residues long. Germline CDR1 and CDR2: MNHEY and SVGAGI.

This sequence joins TRBV19 and TRBJ2-7, with 10 nucleotides matching TRBD2. The V segment lost 5 bases and the J segment 3 bases; nucleotides outside the gene matches: 7. CDR1 LNHDA and CDR2 SQIVND come from the germline V gene (reference sequence). This CDR3 contains 15 residues. This CDR3 is CASSSSGSQIYEQYF. The CDR3 DNA is TGTGCCAGTAGTTCTAGCGGGAGCCAGATCTACGAGCAGTACTTC.

This clonotype was seen a handful of times. J is TRBJ2-3 and V is TRBV28; D is perhaps TRBD2 (7 bases). Per the germline V gene, CDR1 is MDHEN and CDR2 is SYDVKM. This CDR3 comprises 14 residues. The V gene lost 5 bases and the J gene lost 4 bases, with 13 bases spanning the gap. In DNA form, the CDR3 reads TGTGCCAGCAGTACTACAGGGAGGGCAGATACGCAGTATTTT. It yields the protein CASSTTGRADTQYF.

This clonotype came up a few times. The chain combines TRBV7-9 with TRBJ1-4; D is perhaps TRBD1 (5 bases). Germline CDR1 and CDR2: SEHNR and FQNEAQ (reference sequence). Trimming removed 5 bases at V and 4 bases at J, with 17 bases between. The CDR3 is 16 amino acids. In DNA form, the CDR3 reads TGTGCCAGCAGCCCCAGGGTTCGGATTGGTAATGAAAAACTGTTTTTT. It codes for CASSPRVRIGNEKLFF.

There are a few counts of this clonotype. A much larger clone differs by one base, so this may be a read error. This CDR3 fails to terminate in the conserved phenylalanine or tryptophan, so it likely reflects a read error. This chain joins TRBV20-1 and TRBJ1-2; TRBD1 might be the D (6 bases). Germline V CDR1 and CDR2: DFQATT, SNEGSKA (reference sequence). V was cut by 6 bases and J by 5 bases, with 13 bases left in between. The CDR3 is made up of 12 amino acids. CDR3 DNA sequence: TGCAGTGCGTCAGGACAGCCTTATGGCTACACCTCC. It codes for CSASGQPYGYTS.

At least ten counts were recorded for this clonotype. The rearrangement links TRBV2 to TRBJ2-5, with D possibly matching TRBD2 (6 bases). Trimming cost V 6 bases and J 7 bases, with 27 bases left between them. Germline assignment: CDR1 SNHLY and CDR2 FYNNEI. This CDR3 spans 17 amino acids. CDR3 in amino acids: CASSDDPTWAGGVTQYF. For the CDR3, the DNA is TGTGCCAGCAGCGACGATCCCACATGGGCCGGCGGGGTGACCCAGTACTTC. The full variable domain, with the rest looked up from reference TRBV2 and TRBJ2-5, is EPEVTQTPSHQVTQMGQEVILRCVPISNHLYFYWYRQILGQKVEFLVSFYNNEISEKSEIFDDQFSVERPDGSNFTLKIRSTKLEDSAMYFCASSDDPTWAGGVTQYFGPGTRLLVL.

Notes on this clonotype: A junction end diverges from the germline sequence, so it may reflect a read error. This chain joins TRBV28 and TRBJ2-2; D gene uncertain. Looked up from germline, CDR1 is MDHEN and CDR2 is SYDVKM. The CDR3 is made up of 14 amino acids. The CDR3 bases are TGTGCCAGCAGATTATTTTCAGTTACCGGGGAGCTGTTTTTT. Residues: CASRLFSVTGELFF.

In DNA, the CDR3 is TGTGCCAGCAGTTACGGCCCTTCGGGACTAGCGTTATACGAGCAGTACTTC. Translation: CASSYGPSGLALYEQYF. The V and J genes are TRBV6-5 and TRBJ2-7, with 10 bases aligning to TRBD2. This CDR3 region has 17 residues. V shed 2 bases, J shed 4 bases, and the junction held 11 bases outside the gene matches. CDR1 and CDR2 from the germline V gene are MNHEY and SVGAGI.

The sample holds a few counts of this clonotype. The chain couples TRBV27 to TRBJ2-7, with TRBD2 identical over 14 bases. The CDR3 is 14 amino acids. The germline V gene encodes CDR1 MNHEY and CDR2 SMNVEV (reference sequence). With V trimmed by 8 bases and J by 6 bases, 6 bases remained unmatched. CDR3 sequence (DNA): TGTGCCAGCCTCAAGACTAGCGGGAGGGGCGAGCAGTACTTC. This sequence encodes CASLKTSGRGEQYF.

This clonotype turned up a few times. The chain recombines TRBV30 with TRBJ1-5; maybe TRBD1 (5 bases). The germline CDR1 and CDR2 sequences are GTSNPN and SVGIG (reference sequence). CDR3 length: 13 amino acids. Deletions cut 2 bases from V and 4 bases from J, with 9 bases between. The CDR3 DNA reads as TGTGCCTGGAGTACAGGCCCAAATCAGCCCCAGCATTTT. It codes for CAWSTGPNQPQHF.

The chain joins TRBV29-1 to TRBJ1-2, with D unclear. Germline CDR1 and CDR2: SQVTM and ANQGSEA. Trimming removed 3 bases from V and 4 bases from J, with 12 bases in between. The CDR3 loop spans 13 amino acids. Here the CDR3 reads CSVDLDSAYGYTF. CDR3 DNA: TGCAGCGTTGATCTGGACTCAGCCTATGGCTACACCTTC.

This clonotype was recorded at least ten times. In DNA, the CDR3 is TGTGCCATCAGTGAGAAGAGGACTAGTGGACGCGGCGGGGAGCTGTTTTTT. It codes for CAISEKRTSGRGGELFF. V gene TRBV10-3 combines with J gene TRBJ2-2, with 7 bases identical to TRBD2. V trimming: 2 bases; J trimming: 7 bases; junction bases outside the gene matches: 13. CDR3 length: 17 amino acids. Germline V lookup: CDR1 ENHRY, CDR2 SYGVKD.

The chain carries TRBV28 and TRBJ2-1; 12 bases fit TRBD2. The V segment lost 2 bases and the J segment 7 bases; nucleotides outside the gene matches: 21. Germline V lookup: CDR1 MDHEN, CDR2 SYDVKM. The CDR3 extends over 21 amino acids. Written as DNA, the CDR3 is TGTGCCAGCAGTTTAGTAGGGGCCTGGGCTAGCGGGAGGGCCTTGGGAAATGAGCAGTTCTTC. Its protein is CASSLVGAWASGRALGNEQFF. Variable domain in full (rest from reference TRBV28 and TRBJ2-1): DVKVTQSSRYLVKRTGEKVFLECVQDMDHENMFWYRQDPGLGLRLIYFSYDVKMKEKGDIPEGYSVSREKKERFSLILESASTNQTSMYLCASSLVGAWASGRALGNEQFFGPGTRLTVL.

This clonotype was detected only once. The chain has TRBV19 and TRBJ1-4, with 7 bases that match TRBD1. J gave up 7 bases and V 8 bases, and 7 bases lay outside the gene matches. From germline, CDR1 is LNHDA and CDR2 SQIVND (reference sequence). This CDR3 region has 13 residues. The CDR3 DNA reads TGTGCCAGTCTGGACAGGAGACTTGAAAAACTGTTTTTT. Translation: CASLDRRLEKLFF.

The chain links TRBV19 to TRBJ2-7; D may be TRBD2 (6 bases). From germline, CDR1 is LNHDA and CDR2 SQIVND (reference sequence). The germline V and J ends were trimmed by 1 base and 6 bases, with 13 bases remaining between them. This CDR3 has 14 amino acids. CDR3 residues: CASSIAGVLREQYF. The CDR3 DNA sequence: TGTGCCAGTAGTATAGCGGGAGTCTTGCGCGAGCAGTACTTC.

This clonotype has ten or more counts. The J gene is TRBJ1-5, the V gene TRBV15; D uncertain. V lost 0 bases, J lost 0 bases, and 6 bases lay in between. The CDR3 covers 15 residues. Germline V CDR1 and CDR2: LNHNV, YYDKDF (reference sequence). The CDR3 nucleotides read TGTGCCACCAGCAGAGATAGGTATAGCAATCAGCCCCAGCATTTT. Protein product: CATSRDRYSNQPQHF.

Ten or more counts support this clonotype. For the CDR3, the DNA is TGTGCCAGCAGTTTAGGTTGGCGCTCGGCCCAAGGGGATGGCTACACCTTC. This encodes CASSLGWRSAQGDGYTF. The chain recombines TRBV12-3 or TRBV12-4 with TRBJ1-2; the D gene is possibly TRBD1 (5 bases). V was pared by 1 base and J by 6 bases, with 21 bases between. The CDR3 loop spans 17 amino acids.

This clonotype was recorded a few times. CDR3 residues: CASSVDVGSSYNSPLHF. The CDR3 nucleotides read TGTGCCAGCAGCGTAGATGTGGGGAGCTCCTATAATTCACCCCTCCACTTT. The chain employs TRBV9 and TRBJ1-6; D gene ambiguous. The CDR3 loop spans 17 amino acids. Trimming cost V 0 bases and J 0 bases, with 10 bases left between them. Looked up from germline, CDR1 is SGDLS and CDR2 is YYNGEE.

J is TRBJ1-3 and V is TRBV7-2, with D perhaps TRBD1 (6 bases). There are 14 residues in the CDR3. Per germline, CDR1 SGHTA and CDR2 FQGNSA. V dropped 4 bases and J dropped 1 base, with 8 bases sitting between them. The CDR3 bases are TGTGCCAGCAGCTACGGACAGTCTGGAAACACCATATATTTT. Its protein is CASSYGQSGNTIYF.